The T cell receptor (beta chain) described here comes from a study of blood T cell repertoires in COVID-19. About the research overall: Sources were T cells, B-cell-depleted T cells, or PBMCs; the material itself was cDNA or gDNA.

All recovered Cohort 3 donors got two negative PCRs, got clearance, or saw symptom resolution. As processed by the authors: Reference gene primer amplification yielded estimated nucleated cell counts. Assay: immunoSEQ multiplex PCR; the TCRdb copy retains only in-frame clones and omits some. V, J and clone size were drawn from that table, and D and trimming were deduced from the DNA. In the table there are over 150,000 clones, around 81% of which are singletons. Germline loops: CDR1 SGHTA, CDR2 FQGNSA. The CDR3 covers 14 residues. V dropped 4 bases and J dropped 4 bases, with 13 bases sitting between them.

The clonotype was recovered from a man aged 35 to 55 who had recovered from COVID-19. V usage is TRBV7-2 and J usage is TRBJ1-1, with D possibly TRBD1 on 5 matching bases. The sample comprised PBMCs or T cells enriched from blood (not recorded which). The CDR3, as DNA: TGTGCCAGCAGCTCTCCCACGGGGGGCACTGAAGCTTTCTTT. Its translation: CASSSPTGGTEAFF.